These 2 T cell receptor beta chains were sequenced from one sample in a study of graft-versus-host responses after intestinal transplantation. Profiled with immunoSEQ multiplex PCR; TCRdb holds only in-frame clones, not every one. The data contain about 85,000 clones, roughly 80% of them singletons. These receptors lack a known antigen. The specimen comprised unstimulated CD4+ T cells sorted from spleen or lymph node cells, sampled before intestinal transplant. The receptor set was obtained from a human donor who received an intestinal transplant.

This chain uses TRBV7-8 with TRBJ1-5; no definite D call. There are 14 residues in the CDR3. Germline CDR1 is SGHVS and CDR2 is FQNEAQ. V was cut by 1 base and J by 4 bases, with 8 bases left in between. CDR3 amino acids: CASSLDGNNQPQHF. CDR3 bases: TGTGCCAGCAGCTTAGATGGCAATAATCAGCCCCAGCATTTT.

The CDR3 reads CASRGTGGINQPQHF. The CDR3 DNA sequence: TGTGCCAGCAGGGGGACAGGGGGCATCAATCAGCCCCAGCATTTT. V gene TRBV6-1 combines with J gene TRBJ1-5; 12 nucleotides align to TRBD1. V was pared by 6 bases and J by 3 bases, with 3 bases of the junction left unmatched. There are 15 residues in the CDR3. Looked up from germline, CDR1 is MNHNS and CDR2 is SASEGT.